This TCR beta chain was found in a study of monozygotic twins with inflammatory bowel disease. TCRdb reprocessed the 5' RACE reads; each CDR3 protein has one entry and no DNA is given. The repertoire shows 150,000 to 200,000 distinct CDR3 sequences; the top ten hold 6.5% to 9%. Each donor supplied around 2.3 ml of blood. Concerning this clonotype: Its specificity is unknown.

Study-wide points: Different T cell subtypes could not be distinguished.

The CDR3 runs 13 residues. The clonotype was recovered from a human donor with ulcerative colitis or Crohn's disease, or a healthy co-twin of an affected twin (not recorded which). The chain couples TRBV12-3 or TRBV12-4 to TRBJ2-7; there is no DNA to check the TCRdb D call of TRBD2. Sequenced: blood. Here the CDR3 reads CASSLELAFEQYF.